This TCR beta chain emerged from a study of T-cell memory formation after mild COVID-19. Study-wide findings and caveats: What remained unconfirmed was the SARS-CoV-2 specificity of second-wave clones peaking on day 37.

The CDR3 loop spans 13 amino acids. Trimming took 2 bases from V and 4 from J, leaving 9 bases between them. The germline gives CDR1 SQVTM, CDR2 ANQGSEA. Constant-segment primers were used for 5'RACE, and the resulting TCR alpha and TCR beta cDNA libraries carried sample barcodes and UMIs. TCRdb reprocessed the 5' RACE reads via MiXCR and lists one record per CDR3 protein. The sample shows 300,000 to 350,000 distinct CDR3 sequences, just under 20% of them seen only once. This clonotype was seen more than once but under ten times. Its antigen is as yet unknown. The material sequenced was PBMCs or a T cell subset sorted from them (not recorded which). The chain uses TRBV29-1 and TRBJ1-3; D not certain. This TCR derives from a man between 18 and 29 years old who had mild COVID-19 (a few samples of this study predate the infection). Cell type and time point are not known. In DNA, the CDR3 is TGCAGCGTTGAATGGGGAACCGGAAACACCATATATTTT. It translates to CSVEWGTGNTIYF. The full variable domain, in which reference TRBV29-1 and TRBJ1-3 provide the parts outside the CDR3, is SAVISQKPSRDICQRGTSLTIQCQVDSQVTMMFWYRQQPGQSLTLIATANQGSEATYESGFVIDKFPISRPNLTFSTLTVSNMSPEDSSIYLCSVEWGTGNTIYFGEGSWLTVV.